This TCR beta chain was profiled in a study of blood T cell repertoires in COVID-19. This CDR3 is 12 amino acids long. Germline loops: CDR1 SNHLY, CDR2 FYNNEI. V lost 2 bases and J 7 bases, leaving 8 bases between the germline ends. Generated by immunoSEQ multiplex PCR, the TCRdb table keeps only in-frame clones and is missing some. This sample has approximately 490,000 clones, with 75% to 90% found just once. This clonotype originated in a woman aged 18-29 years who had recovered from COVID-19. The sample consisted of PBMCs or T cells enriched from blood (not recorded which). The chain has TRBV2 and TRBJ1-2; D call uncertain. The CDR3 loop is CASSENGVGYTF. The CDR3 bases are TGTGCCAGCAGTGAAAACGGGGTTGGCTACACCTTC.